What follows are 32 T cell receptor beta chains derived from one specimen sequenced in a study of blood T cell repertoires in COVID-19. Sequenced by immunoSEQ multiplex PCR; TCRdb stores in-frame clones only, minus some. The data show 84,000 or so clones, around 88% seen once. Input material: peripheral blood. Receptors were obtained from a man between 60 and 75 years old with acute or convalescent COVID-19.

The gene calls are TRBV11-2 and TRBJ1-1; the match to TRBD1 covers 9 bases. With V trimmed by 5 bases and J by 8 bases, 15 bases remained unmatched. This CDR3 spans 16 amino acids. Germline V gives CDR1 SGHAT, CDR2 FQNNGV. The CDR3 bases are TGTGCCAGCAGCCCCAATGGCGGGACAGGGATATCCGAAGCTTTCTTT. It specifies CASSPNGGTGISEAFF. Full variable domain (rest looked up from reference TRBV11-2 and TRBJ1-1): EAGVAQSPRYKIIEKRQSVAFWCNPISGHATLYWYQQILGQGPKLLIQFQNNGVVDDSQLPKDRFSAERLKGVDSTLKIQPAKLEDSAVYLCASSPNGGTGISEAFFGQGTRLTVV.

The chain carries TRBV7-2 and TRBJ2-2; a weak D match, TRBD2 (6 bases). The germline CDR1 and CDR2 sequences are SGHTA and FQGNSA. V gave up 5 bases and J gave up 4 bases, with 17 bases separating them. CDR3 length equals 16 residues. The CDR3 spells CASSRKTGGSTGELFF. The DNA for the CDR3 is TGTGCCAGCAGCCGTAAAACCGGGGGAAGCACCGGGGAGCTGTTTTTT.

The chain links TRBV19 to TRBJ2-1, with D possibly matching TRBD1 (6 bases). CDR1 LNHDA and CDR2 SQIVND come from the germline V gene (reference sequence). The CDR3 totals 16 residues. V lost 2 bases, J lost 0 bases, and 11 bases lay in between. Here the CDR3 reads CASSILGQSSYNEQFF. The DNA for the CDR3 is TGTGCCAGTAGTATATTAGGACAGAGCTCCTACAATGAGCAGTTCTTC.

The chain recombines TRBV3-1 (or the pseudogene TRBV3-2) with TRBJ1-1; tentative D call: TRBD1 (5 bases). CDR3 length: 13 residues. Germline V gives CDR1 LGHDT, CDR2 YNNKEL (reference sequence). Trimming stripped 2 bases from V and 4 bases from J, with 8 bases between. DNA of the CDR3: TGTGCCAGCAGCCAAACAAGGGGCACTGAAGCTTTCTTT. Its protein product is CASSQTRGTEAFF.

The DNA of the CDR3 is TGTGCCTGGAGCCAAATTGGAGGGATGATAGGGACTATGAACACTGAAGCTTTCTTT. Amino acids: CAWSQIGGMIGTMNTEAFF. The chain couples TRBV30 to TRBJ1-1; weak D call: TRBD1 (5 bases). V was shortened by 3 bases and J by 0 bases, with 26 bases between the two germline ends. Germline V gene data show CDR1 as GTSNPN and CDR2 as SVGIG (reference sequence). This CDR3 has 19 residues.

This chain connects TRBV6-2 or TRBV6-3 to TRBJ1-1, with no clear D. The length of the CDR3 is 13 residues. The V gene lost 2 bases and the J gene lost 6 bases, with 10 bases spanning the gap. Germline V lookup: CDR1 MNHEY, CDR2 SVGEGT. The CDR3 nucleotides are TGTGCCAGCAGTTACGAGGGAATGGCTGAAGCTTTCTTT. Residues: CASSYEGMAEAFF.

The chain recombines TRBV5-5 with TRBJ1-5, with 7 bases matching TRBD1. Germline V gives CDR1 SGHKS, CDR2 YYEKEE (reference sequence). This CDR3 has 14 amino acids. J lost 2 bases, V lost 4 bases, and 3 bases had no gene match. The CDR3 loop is CASSATGGNQPQHF. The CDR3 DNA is TGTGCCAGCAGCGCCACAGGGGGCAATCAGCCCCAGCATTTT.

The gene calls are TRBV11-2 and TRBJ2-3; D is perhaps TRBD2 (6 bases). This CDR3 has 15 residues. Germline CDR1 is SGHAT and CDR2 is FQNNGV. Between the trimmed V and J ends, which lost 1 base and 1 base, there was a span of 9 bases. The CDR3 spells CASSLVGGGTDTQYF. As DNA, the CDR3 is TGTGCCAGCAGCTTAGTGGGCGGGGGCACAGATACGCAGTATTTT.

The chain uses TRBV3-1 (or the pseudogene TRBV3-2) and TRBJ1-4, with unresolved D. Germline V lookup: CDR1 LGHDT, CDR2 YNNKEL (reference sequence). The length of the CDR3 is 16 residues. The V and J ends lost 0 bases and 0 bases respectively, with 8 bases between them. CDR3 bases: TGTGCCAGCAGCCAAGATATGCGGGCAACTAATGAAAAACTGTTTTTT. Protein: CASSQDMRATNEKLFF.

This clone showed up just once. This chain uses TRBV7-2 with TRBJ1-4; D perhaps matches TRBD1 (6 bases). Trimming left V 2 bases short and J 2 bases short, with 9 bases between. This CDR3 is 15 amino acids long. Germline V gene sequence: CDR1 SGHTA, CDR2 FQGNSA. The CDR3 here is CASSLRGQTNEKLFF. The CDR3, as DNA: TGTGCCAGCAGCTTACGCGGACAGACTAATGAAAAACTGTTTTTT.

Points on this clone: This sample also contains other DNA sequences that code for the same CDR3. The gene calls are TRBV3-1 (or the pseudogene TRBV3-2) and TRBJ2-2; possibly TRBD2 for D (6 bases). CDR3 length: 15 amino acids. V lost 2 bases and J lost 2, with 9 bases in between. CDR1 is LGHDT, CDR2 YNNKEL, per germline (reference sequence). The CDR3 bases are TGTGCCAGCAGCCAACGGACTACCAACACCGGGGAGCTGTTTTTT. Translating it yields CASSQRTTNTGELFF.

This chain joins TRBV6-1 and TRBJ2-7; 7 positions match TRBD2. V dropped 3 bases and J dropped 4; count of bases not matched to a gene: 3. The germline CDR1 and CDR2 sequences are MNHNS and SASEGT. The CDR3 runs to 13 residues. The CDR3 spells CASSEGGRYEQYF. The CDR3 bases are TGTGCCAGCAGTGAGGGGGGGAGATACGAGCAGTACTTC.

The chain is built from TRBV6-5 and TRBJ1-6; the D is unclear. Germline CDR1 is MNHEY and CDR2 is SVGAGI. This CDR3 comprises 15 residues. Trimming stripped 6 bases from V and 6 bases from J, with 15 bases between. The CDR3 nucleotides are TGTGCCAGCAGCAGCGGAGCGGGCGGTAATTCACCCCTCCACTTT. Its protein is CASSSGAGGNSPLHF.

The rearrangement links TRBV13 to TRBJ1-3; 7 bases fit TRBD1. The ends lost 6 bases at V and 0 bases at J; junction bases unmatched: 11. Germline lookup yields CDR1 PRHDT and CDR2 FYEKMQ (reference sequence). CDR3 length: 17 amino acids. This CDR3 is CASSRERGPYSGNTIYF. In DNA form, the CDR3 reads TGTGCCAGCAGTCGAGAGAGGGGGCCGTACTCTGGAAACACCATATATTTT.

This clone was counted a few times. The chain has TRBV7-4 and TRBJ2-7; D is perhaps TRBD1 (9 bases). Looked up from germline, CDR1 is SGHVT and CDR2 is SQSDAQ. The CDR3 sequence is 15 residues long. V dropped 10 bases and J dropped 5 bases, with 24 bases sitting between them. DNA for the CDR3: TGTGCCACCCTCTTCGGGAGGGACAGGGAGAACGAGCAGTACTTC. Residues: CATLFGRDRENEQYF.

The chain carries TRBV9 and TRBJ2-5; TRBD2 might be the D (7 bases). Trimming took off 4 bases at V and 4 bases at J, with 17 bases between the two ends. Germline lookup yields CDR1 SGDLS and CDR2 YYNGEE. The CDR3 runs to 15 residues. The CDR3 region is CASSPLGGAGETQYF. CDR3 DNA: TGTGCCAGCAGCCCATTGGGGGGGGCGGGAGAGACCCAGTACTTC.

CDR3 protein: CASSPRDRGETQYF. The CDR3 DNA is TGTGCCAGCTCACCCCGGGACAGGGGTGAGACCCAGTACTTC. This sequence joins TRBV18 and TRBJ2-5, with 10 bases identical to TRBD1. V gave up 3 bases and J gave up 5 bases; unmatched junction bases: 3. This CDR3 comprises 14 residues. Germline values: CDR1 KGHSH, CDR2 LQKENI.

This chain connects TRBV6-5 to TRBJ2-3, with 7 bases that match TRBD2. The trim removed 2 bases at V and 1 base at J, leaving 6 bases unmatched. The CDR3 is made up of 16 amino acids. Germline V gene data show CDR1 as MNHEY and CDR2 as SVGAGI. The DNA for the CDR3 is TGTGCCAGCAGTTACGGCGCGGGGAGGGGCACAGATACGCAGTATTTT. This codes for CASSYGAGRGTDTQYF.

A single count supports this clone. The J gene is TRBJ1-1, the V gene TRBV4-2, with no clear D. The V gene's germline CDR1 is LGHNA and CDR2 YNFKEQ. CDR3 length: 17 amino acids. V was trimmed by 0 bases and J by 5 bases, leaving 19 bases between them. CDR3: CASSQEREIGEVTEAFF. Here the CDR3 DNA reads TGTGCCAGCAGCCAAGAAAGAGAAATCGGGGAGGTTACTGAAGCTTTCTTT.

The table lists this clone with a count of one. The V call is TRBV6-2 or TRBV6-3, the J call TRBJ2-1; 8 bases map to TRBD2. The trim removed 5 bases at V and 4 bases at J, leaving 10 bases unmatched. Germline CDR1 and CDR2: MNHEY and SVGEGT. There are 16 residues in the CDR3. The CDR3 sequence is CASSNQRGIGYNEQFF. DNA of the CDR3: TGTGCCAGCAGTAACCAGCGGGGGATTGGTTACAATGAGCAGTTCTTC.

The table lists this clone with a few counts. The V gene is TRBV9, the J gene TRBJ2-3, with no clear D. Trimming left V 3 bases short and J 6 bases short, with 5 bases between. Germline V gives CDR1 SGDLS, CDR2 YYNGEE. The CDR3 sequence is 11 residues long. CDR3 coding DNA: TGTGCCAGCAGCGAAGAGGATACGCAGTATTTT. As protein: CASSEEDTQYF.

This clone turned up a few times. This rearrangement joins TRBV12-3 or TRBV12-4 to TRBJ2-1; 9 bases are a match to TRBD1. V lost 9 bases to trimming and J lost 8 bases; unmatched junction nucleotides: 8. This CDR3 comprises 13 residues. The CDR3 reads CASLGDRDDEQFF. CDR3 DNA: TGTGCCAGTCTAGGGGACAGGGACGATGAGCAGTTCTTC.

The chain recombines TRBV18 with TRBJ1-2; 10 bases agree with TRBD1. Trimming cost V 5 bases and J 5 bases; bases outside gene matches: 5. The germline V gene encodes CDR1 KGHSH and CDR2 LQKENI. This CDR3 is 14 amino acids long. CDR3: CASSEDRGHYGYTF. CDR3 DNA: TGTGCCAGCTCAGAAGACAGGGGGCATTATGGCTACACCTTC.

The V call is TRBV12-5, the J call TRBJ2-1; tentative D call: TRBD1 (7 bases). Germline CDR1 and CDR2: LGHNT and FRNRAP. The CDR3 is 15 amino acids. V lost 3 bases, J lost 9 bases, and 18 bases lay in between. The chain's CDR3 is CASGFSARGESEQFF. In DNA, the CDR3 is TGTGCTAGTGGTTTCTCAGCCAGGGGGGAGAGTGAGCAGTTCTTC.

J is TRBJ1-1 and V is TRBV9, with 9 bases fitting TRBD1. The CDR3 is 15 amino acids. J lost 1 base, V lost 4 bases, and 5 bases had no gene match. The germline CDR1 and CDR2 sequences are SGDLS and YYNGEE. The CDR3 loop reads CASSPWGQGNTEAFF. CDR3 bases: TGTGCCAGCAGCCCCTGGGGACAGGGGAACACTGAAGCTTTCTTT.

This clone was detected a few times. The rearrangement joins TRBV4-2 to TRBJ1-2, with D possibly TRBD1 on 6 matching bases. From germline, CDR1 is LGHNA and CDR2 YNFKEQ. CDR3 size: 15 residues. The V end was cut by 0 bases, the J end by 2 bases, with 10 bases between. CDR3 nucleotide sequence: TGTGCCAGCAGCCAAGATCAAACAGGGAACTATGGCTACACCTTC. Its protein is CASSQDQTGNYGYTF.

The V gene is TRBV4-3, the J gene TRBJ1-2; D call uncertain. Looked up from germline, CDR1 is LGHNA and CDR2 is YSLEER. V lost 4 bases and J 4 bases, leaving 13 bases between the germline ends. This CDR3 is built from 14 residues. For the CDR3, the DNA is TGCGCCAGCAGCCCACGACTGGGAGTCTATGGCTACACCTTC. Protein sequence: CASSPRLGVYGYTF.

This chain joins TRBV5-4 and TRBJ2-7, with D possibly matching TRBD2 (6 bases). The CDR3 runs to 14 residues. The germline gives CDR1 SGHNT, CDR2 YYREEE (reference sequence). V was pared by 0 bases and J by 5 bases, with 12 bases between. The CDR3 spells CASSLGREEDEQYF. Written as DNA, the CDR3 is TGTGCCAGCAGCTTGGGGAGGGAAGAGGACGAGCAGTACTTC.

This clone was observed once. In DNA, the CDR3 is TGTGCCAGCAGGGCGGGACTCCCGAACGAGACCCAGTACTTC. This sequence encodes CASRAGLPNETQYF. The chain couples TRBV2 to TRBJ2-5; possible D gene TRBD2, 6 bases. V shed 6 bases and J shed 5 bases, with 16 bases lying between them. This CDR3 has 14 amino acids. Germline V lookup: CDR1 SNHLY, CDR2 FYNNEI.

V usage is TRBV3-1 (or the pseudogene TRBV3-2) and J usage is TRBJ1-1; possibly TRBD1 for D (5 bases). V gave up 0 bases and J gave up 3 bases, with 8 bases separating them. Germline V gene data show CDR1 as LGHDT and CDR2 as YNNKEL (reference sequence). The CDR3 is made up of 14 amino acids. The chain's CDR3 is CASSQERGYTEAFF. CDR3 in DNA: TGTGCCAGCAGCCAAGAACGGGGGTACACTGAAGCTTTCTTT.

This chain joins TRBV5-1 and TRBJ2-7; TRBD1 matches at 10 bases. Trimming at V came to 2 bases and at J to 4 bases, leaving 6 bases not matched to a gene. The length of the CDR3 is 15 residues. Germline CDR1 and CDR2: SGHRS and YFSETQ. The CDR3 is CASSLTGTGVYEQYF. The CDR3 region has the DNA TGCGCCAGCAGCTTAACCGGGACAGGGGTGTACGAGCAGTACTTC.

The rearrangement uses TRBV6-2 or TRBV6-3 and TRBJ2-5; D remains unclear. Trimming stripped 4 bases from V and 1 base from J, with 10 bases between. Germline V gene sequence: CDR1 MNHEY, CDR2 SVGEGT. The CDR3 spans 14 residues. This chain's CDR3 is CASSWNRAQETQYF. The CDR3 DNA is TGTGCCAGCAGTTGGAACAGAGCCCAAGAGACCCAGTACTTC.